This record concerns one T cell receptor beta chain sequence. Its antigen is currently unknown. V was clipped by 1 base and J by 8 bases; unmatched bases: 5. Germline V gene sequence: CDR1 SGHRS, CDR2 YFSETQ. The CDR3 runs 15 residues. Researchers ran the PCR with 60 Vbeta and 13 Jbeta primers. This table comes from immunoSEQ multiplex PCR, and its TCRdb copy is limited to in-frame clones, with some not included. Of 140,000 or so clones in the sample, over 75% were seen once. The sample belongs to a study of cytomegalovirus exposure and HLA in healthy donors. Findings and caveats of the study: Later analysis showed most CMV-associated TCR beta chains appearing HLA-restricted. An analysis done earlier found most TCR beta V segments productive about 87% or about 30% of the time. The authors later found TCR association rates varying by HLA locus, with DRB1 most and HLA-C fewest.

The sample taken for sequencing was PBMCs. The source of this sequence is a woman between 35 and 50 years old in good health and CMV-seronegative. The chain has TRBV5-1 and TRBJ1-4; TRBD1 agrees at 10 bases. This CDR3 reads CASSLSGTGVEKLFF. The DNA for the CDR3 is TGCGCCAGCAGCTTGAGCGGGACAGGGGTAGAAAAACTGTTTTTT.